The clone carrying this T cell receptor (beta chain) came up many times. Its cognate antigen is unknown. The germline V and J ends were trimmed by 0 bases and 6 bases, with 15 bases remaining between them. The CDR3 is made up of 16 amino acids. CDR1 is SGHDT and CDR2 is YYEEEE in the germline V gene. The sample comes from a study of T-cell reconstitution after alpha-beta-depleted transplantation in children. Unique molecular identifiers were incorporated when the TCRbeta library was constructed. TCRdb re-called the PCR reads through MiXCR, storing one row per CDR3 protein. The sample has some 300,000 distinct CDR3 sequences, roughly a tenth seen once; the top ten hold around 7.6%. Whole-study results and caveats: After transplant, at about two months, alpha-beta T cells were reportedly derived from several hundred expanded graft clones. T-cell counts and diversity were attributed mostly to newly produced T cells one year after transplant. Surviving recipient T cells and thymic progenitors underlay high day-60 TCRbeta diversity in some patients.

The TCR originated in a boy younger than two with acute myeloid leukemia, due to receive a stem cell transplant. V and J are TRBV5-6 and TRBJ1-4; TRBD1 is a possible D gene (5 bases). Sequenced material: PBMCs, taken before TCRalphabeta/CD19-depleted stem cell transplant. The CDR3 coding sequence is TGTGCCAGCAGCTTGGGGGGCAGCACCGGTGATGAAAAACTGTTTTTT. It yields the protein CASSLGGSTGDEKLFF.